Below, 15 T cell receptor beta chains from the same sample are listed, as sequenced in a study of early T cells in non-severe SARS-CoV-2 infection. One entry per CDR3 protein, called by TCRdb with MiXCR from the 5' RACE reads. Seen here are 65,000 to 80,000 distinct CDR3 sequences, 10% to 15% observed once, and the top ten hold less than 1.5%. Specimen: whole blood. Receptor source: an adult who was a healthcare worker with PCR-confirmed SARS-CoV-2 infection or an uninfected control (not recorded which).

In this sample, this clonotype turned up a few times. The chain carries TRBV27 and TRBJ2-1; TRBD1 might be the D (5 bases). The CDR3 length is 15 residues. Trimming removed 3 bases from V and 10 bases from J, with 19 bases in between. Germline V lookup: CDR1 MNHEY, CDR2 SMNVEV (reference sequence). The CDR3: CASSFTGKGIGEQFF. As DNA, the CDR3 is TGTGCCAGCAGTTTTACAGGAAAGGGGATTGGGGAGCAGTTCTTC.

This clonotype was detected a few times. V and J are TRBV20-1 and TRBJ2-7; no reliable D call. Germline values: CDR1 DFQATT, CDR2 SNEGSKA (reference sequence). There are 10 residues in the CDR3. With 6 bases removed from V and 3 bases from J, the gap between germline ends came to 6 bases. The CDR3 loop is CSAYYYEQYF. In DNA, the CDR3 is TGCAGTGCCTATTACTACGAGCAGTACTTC.

The V and J genes are TRBV12-3 or TRBV12-4 and TRBJ1-4; D might be TRBD1 (5 bases). Trimming removed 8 bases at V and 8 bases at J, with 18 bases between. This CDR3 is 14 amino acids long. This CDR3 reads CASQNGGVYEKLFF. The CDR3 nucleotides read TGTGCCAGCCAAAATGGGGGGGTGTACGAAAAACTGTTTTTT.

This chain connects TRBV29-1 to TRBJ2-1, with unresolved D. Germline lookup yields CDR1 SQVTM and CDR2 ANQGSEA. The CDR3 length is 14 residues. The ends were cut back, 3 bases at V and 2 bases at J, with 11 bases in the middle. The CDR3 bases are TGCAGCGTTGAGAGGCCAGACGCCTACAATGAGCAGTTCTTC. Encoded protein: CSVERPDAYNEQFF.

V gene TRBV29-1 combines with J gene TRBJ1-1; 7 nucleotides align to TRBD1. The CDR3 is made up of 12 amino acids. V shed 7 bases and J 4 bases; nucleotides not matched to a gene: 6. CDR1 and CDR2 (germline): SQVTM, ANQGSEA. CDR3 in amino acids: CSGLQGSTEAFF. The CDR3 region has the DNA TGCAGCGGCCTACAGGGGAGCACTGAAGCTTTCTTT.

The sample holds many counts of this clonotype. The chain has TRBV7-6 and TRBJ2-5, with D possibly TRBD1 on 6 matching bases. V was clipped by 5 bases and J by 2 bases, with 9 bases between them. CDR1 and CDR2 (germline): SGHVS, FNYEAQ. The CDR3 totals 13 residues. CDR3 nucleotide sequence: TGTGCCAGCAGCCCCGGACAGCAAGAGACCCAGTACTTC. Protein sequence: CASSPGQQETQYF.

The rearrangement uses TRBV7-2 and TRBJ2-1, with 12 nucleotides matching TRBD2. Trimming cost V 0 bases and J 4 bases; bases outside gene matches: 4. Germline V gene lookup returns CDR1 SGHTA and CDR2 FQGNSA. This CDR3 region has 17 residues. CDR3 DNA: TGTGCCAGCAGCTTAGCGGGCCTAGCGGGAGGGTACAATGAGCAGTTCTTC. It translates to CASSLAGLAGGYNEQFF.

At least ten counts were recorded for this clonotype. The chain has TRBV27 and TRBJ1-1; D remains unclear. V was pared by 3 bases and J by 4 bases, with 15 bases between. CDR3 length equals 15 residues. Germline-derived CDR1 and CDR2 are MNHEY and SMNVEV (reference sequence). The DNA for the CDR3 is TGTGCCAGCAGTTTGAGCGGGAGCCTTCTCACTGAAGCTTTCTTT. It translates to CASSLSGSLLTEAFF.

The sample holds a few counts of this clonotype. This chain uses TRBV27 with TRBJ2-1, with 13 bases matching TRBD2. Trimming took 5 bases from V and 2 from J; bases not matched to a gene: 3. The germline V gene encodes CDR1 MNHEY and CDR2 SMNVEV (reference sequence). CDR3 length equals 16 residues. CDR3 sequence: CASSPGTSGAYNEQFF. The CDR3 nucleotides are TGTGCCAGCAGTCCGGGGACTAGCGGGGCCTACAATGAGCAGTTCTTC.

This clonotype showed up just a few times. The junction differs from germline at one of its ends, possibly a read error. The chain recombines TRBV29-1 with TRBJ2-1; D remains ambiguous. Germline CDR1 reads SQVTM; CDR2 reads ANQGSEA. There are 10 residues in the CDR3. DNA of the CDR3: TGCAGCGTTGTGGGGTATGAGCAGTTCTTT. It specifies CSVVGYEQFF.

The CDR3 sequence: CASSRSPTVAEKLFF. The DNA of the CDR3 is TGTGCCAGCAGCCGAAGCCCGACAGTGGCTGAAAAACTGTTTTTT. The chain carries TRBV6-1 and TRBJ1-4; weak D call: TRBD1 (5 bases). This CDR3 contains 15 residues. Germline CDR1 is MNHNS and CDR2 is SASEGT. V lost 6 bases and J 7 bases, leaving 18 bases between the germline ends.

The sample holds a few counts of this clonotype. This chain links TRBV20-1 with TRBJ1-1, with unresolved D. Germline values: CDR1 DFQATT, CDR2 SNEGSKA (reference sequence). Trimming stripped 2 bases from V and 1 base from J, with 11 bases between. This CDR3 is 14 amino acids long. The CDR3 loop is CSARFGNENTEAFF. The DNA for the CDR3 is TGCAGTGCTAGATTTGGCAACGAGAACACTGAAGCTTTCTTT.

This chain connects TRBV28 to TRBJ2-7; 8 nucleotides match TRBD1. Germline V gene data show CDR1 as MDHEN and CDR2 as SYDVKM. V shed 6 bases and J 4 bases; nucleotides not matched to a gene: 11. This CDR3 is 15 amino acids long. In nucleotides, the CDR3 is TGTGCCAGCAGCGGACGACAGGGGCTACCTTACGAGCAGTACTTC. The encoded protein is CASSGRQGLPYEQYF.

In this sample, this clonotype turned up many times. This chain joins TRBV5-1 and TRBJ1-6, with 9 bases aligning to TRBD1. Germline lookup yields CDR1 SGHRS and CDR2 YFSETQ. Unmatched junction bases numbered 8, after V lost 6 bases and J lost 10 bases. This CDR3 comprises 14 residues. CDR3: CASNPGQGKSPLHF. The CDR3, as DNA: TGCGCCAGCAATCCGGGACAGGGTAAATCACCCCTCCACTTT.

This chain uses TRBV27 with TRBJ2-5; 8 bases align to TRBD2. V was clipped by 2 bases and J by 5 bases; unmatched bases: 7. CDR1 and CDR2 (germline): MNHEY, SMNVEV (reference sequence). This CDR3 region has 15 residues. The CDR3 is CASSLLAGTQETQYF. CDR3 coding DNA: TGTGCCAGCAGTTTACTAGCGGGTACACAGGAGACCCAGTACTTC.